This T cell receptor beta chain was sequenced for a study of blood T cell repertoires in COVID-19. This CDR3 contains 12 residues. V lost 3 bases and J lost 4, with 6 bases in between. The V gene's germline CDR1 is MDHEN and CDR2 SYDVKM. This clone was seen only once. Repertoires were generated with immunoSEQ multiplex PCR, while TCRdb's copy carries only in-frame clones and drops some. This table holds tens of thousands of clones, approximately 86% found once. This chain links TRBV28 with TRBJ1-2; D not resolved. The origin of this receptor is an elderly man with active COVID-19. Sequencing input: peripheral blood. The CDR3 sequence: CASSFEGYGYTF. The CDR3 coding sequence is TGTGCCAGCAGTTTCGAGGGCTATGGCTACACCTTC.